These 9 T cell receptor beta chains were sequenced from one sample in a study of T cells in women clearing cervical HPV infection (dated by TCRdb to the late 2010s). Library creation used the immunoSEQ multiplex PCR assay. As stored in TCRdb, this immuneACCESS dataset retains in-frame rearrangements with V and J assigned. A fraction of the clones does not appear; measured against another copy, unresolved V genes explain less than half of the discrepancy, and the remainder lacks a known reason. The table for this sample shows some 20,000 clones. The ten biggest clones cover approximately 5.2% of the sample. The sample comprised blood buffy coat. These receptors were obtained from a woman between 18 and 69 years old with a cervical HPV16 infection that either progressed to CIN3+ or cleared (not recorded which).

About this clone: The CDR3 end lies 3 residues beyond the end of the read and is filled in from the germline J gene. The rearrangement joins TRBV7-2 to TRBJ1-2; no reliable D call. Per the germline V gene, CDR1 is SGHTA and CDR2 is FQGNSA. This CDR3 region has 13 residues. The CDR3 bases that were read are TGTGCCAGCAGCTTAGCCCCGGGTGATACC. Protein sequence: CASSLAPGDT. The full CDR3 protein is CASSLAPGDTYTF.

A note on this clone: The CDR3 end is not reached by the read, which stops 3 residues before it; the germline J gene fills it in. The chain combines TRBV12-3 or TRBV12-4 with TRBJ1-4; D possibly corresponds to TRBD1 (5 bases). The V gene lost 8 bases and the J gene lost 4 bases, with 14 bases spanning the gap. There are 14 residues in the CDR3. The CDR3 DNA, read in part, is TGTGCCAGCCACTTGAGAGGGGATAATGAAAAA. This codes for CASHLRGDNEK. The full-length CDR3 reads as CASHLRGDNEKLFF.

As regards this clone: Read data end 3 residues before the CDR3 end; the end is taken from the germline J gene. The gene calls are TRBV11-1 and TRBJ2-1, with a weak D call TRBD1 (5 bases). V was pared by 1 base and J by 7 bases, with 14 bases between. The CDR3 runs 15 residues. Germline CDR1 is SGHAT and CDR2 is FQDESV (reference sequence). Here the CDR3 reads CASSLEDSHSNEQFF. Incomplete CDR3 DNA: TGTGCCAGCAGCTTAGAAGACAGTCACTCAAATGAG.

Note on this clone: The missing CDR3 end, 3 residues past where the read stops, is filled in from the germline J gene. J is TRBJ1-2 and V is TRBV6-9, with D maybe TRBD1 (6 bases). Looked up from germline, CDR1 is MNHGY and CDR2 is SVAAGI. CDR3 length: 12 residues. Trimming cost V 4 bases and J 7 bases, with 10 bases left between them. CDR3 bases read: TGTGCCAGCAGTTCTAGCAGGGGTGGC. Amino acids: CASSSSRGG. From start to end, the CDR3 is CASSSSRGGYTF.

As for this clone: The read terminates 3 residues ahead of where the CDR3 ends, so the germline J gene completes it. This chain joins TRBV10-3 and TRBJ2-1; 8 nucleotides line up with TRBD2. The CDR3 is 16 residues long. V shed 3 bases, J shed 4 bases, and the junction held 8 bases outside the gene matches. The germline V gene has CDR1 ENHRY and CDR2 SYGVKD. CDR3 bases read: TGTGCCATCAGTGATTCTGCGGGGGGAGGTTACAATGAG. Encoded protein: CAISDSAGGGYNE. The whole CDR3 protein reads CAISDSAGGGYNEQFF.

In regard to this clone: The CDR3 end falls 3 residues outside the read, so it is completed with the germline J gene. The V call is TRBV19, the J call TRBJ2-3; 12 nucleotides agree with TRBD1. The CDR3 consists of 15 residues. Germline-derived CDR1 and CDR2 are LNHDA and SQIVND (reference sequence). Partial CDR3 DNA: TGTGCCAGTGGGGACAGGGGGCGCGGCAATCAGCCG. This translates into CASGDRGRGNQP. The CDR3, in full, reads CASGDRGRGNQPQYF.

With respect to this clone: The CDR3 end is not reached by the read, which stops 3 residues before it; the germline J gene fills it in. J is TRBJ1-2 and V is TRBV13; D not certain. CDR3 length: 12 amino acids. The V gene's germline CDR1 is PRHDT and CDR2 FYEKMQ (reference sequence). CDR3 bases read: TGTGCCAGCAGCCCACCCACAGATACC. It specifies CASSPPTDT. The whole CDR3 protein reads CASSPPTDTYTF.

Notes on this clone: The CDR3 end falls 3 residues outside the read, so it is completed with the germline J gene. The chain recombines TRBV6-2 or TRBV6-3 with TRBJ1-5; 8 nucleotides agree with TRBD1. CDR1 and CDR2 (germline): MNHEY, SVGEGT. The CDR3 contains 13 residues. The ends lost 5 bases at V and 5 bases at J; junction bases unmatched: 2. The chain's CDR3 is CASSLTGDQPQHF. The covered CDR3 bases are TGTGCCAGCAGTCTGACAGGGGATCAGCCC.

A remark on this clone: An end of the junction differs from the germline gene, which may be a read error. Sequencing ends 3 residues short of the CDR3 end; the germline J gene provides the rest. This chain joins TRBV4-2 and TRBJ1-6; tentative D call: TRBD1 (6 bases). This CDR3 contains 14 residues. Germline CDR1 is LGHNA and CDR2 is YNFKEQ. Incomplete CDR3 DNA: TGCGCCAGCAGCCACCCAGGGGAGAACTCACCC. Translated, it gives CASSHPGENSP. The whole CDR3 protein reads CASSHPGENSPLHF.